Reported below is one TCR beta chain. Its target is not known. Profiled with immunoSEQ multiplex PCR; TCRdb holds only in-frame clones, not every one. The sample includes 95,000 to 100,000 clones, around 80% of them seen just once. This sample was taken from a study of cytotoxic CD8 clonotypes in ibrutinib-treated CLL. In the study overall: After treatment lasting a median approximately eleven months, range 6 to 36, response samples were collected. Whole-study findings and limits: Clonotypes that were public were uncommon, and they contracted or stayed stable on treatment. Having risen at ibrutinib response, clonality had fallen back toward baseline by progression.

V lost 5 bases and J lost 7, with 15 bases in between. The CDR3 totals 13 residues. The V gene's germline CDR1 is SEHNR and CDR2 FQNEAQ (reference sequence). The clonotype comes from a human donor with chronic lymphocytic leukemia. This chain links TRBV7-9 with TRBJ2-7; D remains ambiguous. The input for sequencing was PBMCs, taken after 12 months of ibrutinib treatment. DNA for the CDR3: TGTGCCAGCAGCACCAAGGGCAGAGGTGAGCAGTACTTC. This gives the protein CASSTKGRGEQYF.